These 23 T cell receptor beta chains share one sample of origin, sequenced in a study of cytomegalovirus exposure and HLA in healthy donors. Measured with immunoSEQ multiplex PCR; TCRdb has only the in-frame clones, and not every one. Of about 160,000 clones in the sample, just under 90% were seen once. The sample comprised PBMCs. The receptors derive from a man between 18 and 35 years old in good health and CMV-seropositive.

On this clone itself: Different DNA sequences within this sample yield the same CDR3. This sequence joins TRBV9 and TRBJ2-7; 7 bases match TRBD1. With V trimmed by 2 bases and J by 2 bases, 7 bases remained unmatched. The CDR3 loop spans 15 amino acids. Germline V gene data show CDR1 as SGDLS and CDR2 as YYNGEE. The CDR3 DNA reads as TGTGCCAGCAGCGTGGAGGCAGGGGGAACCTACGAGCAGTACTTC. This codes for CASSVEAGGTYEQYF. The whole variable domain, filled in from reference TRBV9 and TRBJ2-7, reads DSGVTQTPKHLITATGQRVTLRCSPRSGDLSVYWYQQSLDQGLQFLIQYYNGEERAKGNILERFSAQQFPDLHSELNLSSLELGDSALYFCASSVEAGGTYEQYFGPGTRLTVT.

The chain has TRBV30 and TRBJ1-4, with a possible D match to TRBD1 (5 bases). CDR3 length equals 14 residues. The ends were cut back, 4 bases at V and 6 bases at J, with 15 bases in the middle. CDR1 is GTSNPN and CDR2 is SVGIG in the germline V gene (reference sequence). The CDR3 sequence: CAWNGGTLYEKLFF. Written as DNA, the CDR3 is TGTGCCTGGAACGGGGGTACACTCTATGAAAAACTGTTTTTT.

In its sample, this clone was seen once. The chain combines TRBV18 with TRBJ1-5; TRBD1 aligns across 9 bases. Germline V gene data show CDR1 as KGHSH and CDR2 as LQKENI. The CDR3 extends over 19 amino acids. The V and J ends lost 0 bases and 2 bases, in that order; junction bases with no gene match: 11. CDR3 DNA sequence: TGTGCCAGCTCACCACCGATTACAGGGGGCGATAGGGGCAATCAGCCCCAGCATTTT. It is translated as CASSPPITGGDRGNQPQHF.

The DNA for the CDR3 is TGTGCCAGCGGGACTAGCTACGAGCAGTACTTC. Translated, it gives CASGTSYEQYF. The chain is built from TRBV19 and TRBJ2-7; 8 bases line up with TRBD2. The germline CDR1 and CDR2 sequences are LNHDA and SQIVND (reference sequence). The CDR3 covers 11 residues. Trimming cost V 9 bases and J 3 bases; bases outside gene matches: 1.

The chain carries TRBV29-1 and TRBJ2-7; D remains ambiguous. This CDR3 comprises 14 residues. The V gene lost 1 base and the J gene lost 0 bases, with 10 bases spanning the gap. The germline V gene encodes CDR1 SQVTM and CDR2 ANQGSEA. The CDR3 region is CSVEGLGSSYEQYF. In DNA form, the CDR3 reads TGCAGCGTTGAAGGCTTGGGCAGCTCCTACGAGCAGTACTTC.

V and J are TRBV6-1 and TRBJ2-7; 9 bases map to TRBD2. The germline gives CDR1 MNHNS, CDR2 SASEGT. V gave up 4 bases and J gave up 6 bases; unmatched junction bases: 10. The CDR3 covers 15 residues. CDR3 in amino acids: CASSVEPSGMSEQYF. The CDR3 DNA is TGTGCCAGCAGTGTTGAGCCTAGCGGGATGAGCGAGCAGTACTTC.

The chain combines TRBV29-1 with TRBJ2-3, with 8 bases identical to TRBD1. The CDR3 has 16 residues. Germline loops: CDR1 SQVTM, CDR2 ANQGSEA. The ends lost 7 bases at V and 1 base at J; junction bases unmatched: 13. The CDR3 protein is CSGAEDRVQRTDTQYF. For the CDR3, the DNA is TGCAGCGGAGCCGAGGACAGGGTACAACGCACAGATACGCAGTATTTT.

This rearrangement joins TRBV10-3 to TRBJ1-2, with D possibly matching TRBD1 (6 bases). V was trimmed by 6 bases and J by 0 bases, leaving 14 bases between them. The germline V gene encodes CDR1 ENHRY and CDR2 SYGVKD. The CDR3 runs 15 residues. This CDR3 reads CAIRSPGQSNYGYTF. The DNA for the CDR3 is TGTGCCATCAGATCCCCGGGACAATCTAACTATGGCTACACCTTC.

The gene calls are TRBV6-5 and TRBJ2-7; 10 bases map to TRBD2. J was trimmed by 0 bases and V by 1 base; bases with no gene match: 3. The CDR3 covers 16 residues. Germline loops: CDR1 MNHEY, CDR2 SVGAGI. The CDR3 is CASSYWGTSDSYEQYF. DNA of the CDR3: TGTGCCAGCAGTTACTGGGGGACTAGCGACTCCTACGAGCAGTACTTC.

The chain is built from TRBV4-1 and TRBJ2-2; D remains ambiguous. Germline V gene data show CDR1 as MGHRA and CDR2 as YSYEKL. V lost 0 bases and J lost 2, with 10 bases in between. The length of the CDR3 is 16 residues. CDR3 region: CASSQDLEYNTGELFF. CDR3 nucleotide sequence: TGCGCCAGCAGCCAAGATCTAGAGTACAACACCGGGGAGCTGTTTTTT.

The gene calls are TRBV7-9 and TRBJ2-7, with 8 bases lining up with TRBD1. Losses at the gene ends were 1 base for V and 3 bases for J; bases not matched to a gene: 5. CDR1 is SEHNR and CDR2 is FQNEAQ in the germline V gene (reference sequence). CDR3 length: 15 amino acids. In DNA form, the CDR3 reads TGTGCCAGCAGCTTAGTGACAGGGGAAAACTACGAGCAGTACTTC. Amino acids: CASSLVTGENYEQYF.

This clone was counted once. V is TRBV4-1 and J is TRBJ2-1; 16 nucleotides agree with TRBD2. The CDR3 is 16 residues long. The trim removed 3 bases at V and 4 bases at J, leaving 0 bases unmatched. In germline, CDR1 is MGHRA, CDR2 YSYEKL. CDR3 region: CASSQGLAGGYNEQFF. The CDR3 nucleotides are TGCGCCAGCAGCCAGGGACTAGCGGGAGGGTACAATGAGCAGTTCTTC.

The chain recombines TRBV10-2 with TRBJ2-7, with 10 bases lining up with TRBD2. Germline V gene lookup returns CDR1 WSHSY and CDR2 SAAADI. CDR3 size: 13 residues. J lost 5 bases, V lost 8 bases, and 6 bases had no gene match. The CDR3 coding sequence is TGCGCCAGCGTCCCTAGCGGGAGCCACGAGCAGTACTTC. It is translated as CASVPSGSHEQYF.

The chain couples TRBV19 to TRBJ2-3; 8 nucleotides match TRBD1. CDR3 length: 16 residues. Germline CDR1 is LNHDA and CDR2 is SQIVND (reference sequence). With V trimmed by 4 bases and J by 1 base, 7 bases remained unmatched. CDR3 DNA sequence: TGTGCCAGTAGTACGCCGGGACAGGAGGGCACAGATACGCAGTATTTT. It specifies CASSTPGQEGTDTQYF.

The gene calls are TRBV2 and TRBJ2-5; tentatively, D is TRBD2 (5 bases). V lost 5 bases and J 5 bases, leaving 9 bases between the germline ends. The CDR3 loop spans 12 amino acids. In germline, CDR1 is SNHLY, CDR2 FYNNEI. Here the CDR3 DNA reads TGTGCCAGCAGTTTTAGGGAGGAGACCCAGTACTTC. Encoded protein: CASSFREETQYF.

The rearrangement uses TRBV9 and TRBJ1-3; a weak D match, TRBD1 (5 bases). This CDR3 is 15 amino acids long. CDR1 is SGDLS and CDR2 is YYNGEE in the germline V gene. Deletions cut 4 bases from V and 0 bases from J, with 11 bases between. CDR3 coding DNA: TGTGCCAGCAGCCGGGGGGGTTTCTCTGGAAACACCATATATTTT. It yields the protein CASSRGGFSGNTIYF. The whole variable domain, filled in from reference TRBV9 and TRBJ1-3, reads DSGVTQTPKHLITATGQRVTLRCSPRSGDLSVYWYQQSLDQGLQFLIQYYNGEERAKGNILERFSAQQFPDLHSELNLSSLELGDSALYFCASSRGGFSGNTIYFGEGSWLTVV.

V and J are TRBV5-1 and TRBJ2-7, with TRBD1 matching over 7 bases. Germline trimming cut 4 bases from V and 2 bases from J; bases unmatched to any gene: 9. The CDR3 sequence is 15 residues long. Germline V gives CDR1 SGHRS, CDR2 YFSETQ. CDR3 coding DNA: TGCGCCAGCAGCGCTAAACAGGGGTTGGCCTACGAGCAGTACTTC. Protein product: CASSAKQGLAYEQYF. Filled out from reference TRBV5-1 and TRBJ2-7, the complete variable domain reads KAGVTQTPRYLIKTRGQQVTLSCSPISGHRSVSWYQQTPGQGLQFLFEYFSETQRNKGNFPGRFSGRQFSNSRSEMNVSTLELGDSALYLCASSAKQGLAYEQYFGPGTRLTVT.

This chain connects TRBV28 to TRBJ1-1; D is possibly TRBD1 (5 bases). CDR3 length: 13 amino acids. V was shortened by 6 bases and J by 0 bases, with 8 bases between the two germline ends. Germline CDR1 MDHEN, CDR2 SYDVKM. The CDR3: CASSRAMNTEAFF. The DNA of the CDR3 is TGTGCCAGCAGCAGGGCTATGAACACTGAAGCTTTCTTT.

The sample holds a few counts of this clone. This chain uses TRBV7-8 with TRBJ2-1, with a tentative D call TRBD2 (5 bases). The CDR3 has 16 amino acids. Trimming removed 5 bases at V and 4 bases at J, with 18 bases between. CDR1 is SGHVS and CDR2 is FQNEAQ in the germline V gene. The CDR3: CASSILLGSVYNEQFF. The CDR3 bases are TGTGCCAGCAGCATACTATTGGGTAGCGTATACAATGAGCAGTTCTTC.

The V and J genes are TRBV10-3 and TRBJ2-7; 10 bases align to TRBD1. Germline loops: CDR1 ENHRY, CDR2 SYGVKD. This CDR3 has 15 residues. The V gene end was trimmed by 3 bases and the J gene end by 3 bases; junction bases not matched to a gene: 5. CDR3 in amino acids: CAISDLDRGLYEQYF. In DNA, the CDR3 is TGTGCCATCAGTGACTTAGACAGGGGGCTCTACGAGCAGTACTTC.

The rearrangement links TRBV15 to TRBJ2-7, with 10 bases fitting TRBD2. The J segment lost 5 bases and the V segment lost 2 bases, leaving 15 bases of the junction unmatched. The CDR3 is 18 amino acids. The germline V gene has CDR1 LNHNV and CDR2 YYDKDF (reference sequence). The CDR3 here is CATSRTDRKLAGVHEQYF. The CDR3 DNA is TGTGCCACCAGCAGAACCGACCGCAAGCTAGCGGGAGTTCACGAGCAGTACTTC.

The rearrangement uses TRBV5-8 and TRBJ2-5; 11 nucleotides align to TRBD2. The CDR3 extends over 15 amino acids. Germline V gene data show CDR1 as SGHTS and CDR2 as YDEGEE. V lost 5 bases and J lost 3; bases outside the gene matches: 6. CDR3 sequence (DNA): TGTGCCAGCAGTTCGGGACTAGCGGAGGAAGAGACCCAGTACTTC. Residues: CASSSGLAEEETQYF.

The chain combines TRBV6-5 with TRBJ2-7, with D perhaps matching TRBD2 (6 bases). The germline V and J ends were trimmed by 0 bases and 6 bases, with 6 bases remaining between them. The CDR3 extends over 12 amino acids. The germline CDR1 and CDR2 sequences are MNHEY and SVGAGI. Written as DNA, the CDR3 is TGTGCCAGCAGTTACTCGGGGGGCGAGCAGTACTTC. It translates to CASSYSGGEQYF.